In this sample, the clone carrying this T cell receptor (beta chain) turned up a few times. The target antigen is unknown. The CDR3 is 16 amino acids. V lost 0 bases to trimming and J lost 3 bases, with 13 bases between them. From germline, CDR1 is LGHNA and CDR2 YSLEER. The entry originates in a study of cytomegalovirus exposure and HLA in healthy donors. Points from the study as a whole: DRB1 had the most TCR associations and HLA-C the fewest, a later analysis found, with rates varying by HLA locus.

The primer mix had 60 Vbeta and 13 Jbeta primers. Sequencing used immunoSEQ multiplex PCR; TCRdb keeps in-frame clones, though not all of them. The sample lists over 150,000 clones; about 64% were seen once. Sequencing was performed on PBMCs. The chain couples TRBV4-3 to TRBJ2-3, with D possibly TRBD2 on 5 matching bases. This TCR derives from a man aged 45 to 65 in good health and CMV-seronegative. The CDR3 loop reads CASSQDPGFGTDTQYF. CDR3 coding DNA: TGCGCCAGCAGCCAAGATCCGGGATTCGGGACAGATACGCAGTATTTT.